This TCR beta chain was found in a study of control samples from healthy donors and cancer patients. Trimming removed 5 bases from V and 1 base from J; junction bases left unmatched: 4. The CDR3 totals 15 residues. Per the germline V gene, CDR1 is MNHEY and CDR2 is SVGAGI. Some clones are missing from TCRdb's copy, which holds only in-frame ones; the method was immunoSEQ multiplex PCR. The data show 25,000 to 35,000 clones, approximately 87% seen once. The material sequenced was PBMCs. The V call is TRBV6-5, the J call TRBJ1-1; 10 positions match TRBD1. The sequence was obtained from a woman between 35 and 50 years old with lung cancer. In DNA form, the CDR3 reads TGTGCCAGCAGTCCCCGGACAGGGGGGAACACTGAAGCTTTCTTT. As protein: CASSPRTGGNTEAFF.